One sample yielded the 7 T cell receptor beta chains listed below, sequenced in a study of T cell repertoires in cytomegalovirus infection. TCRdb itself ran the reads through MiXCR, one entry per CDR3 protein. The sample has around 110,000 distinct CDR3 sequences; around 10% are singletons. These receptors' targets are unknown. The sequencing input was PBMCs, sequenced either directly or after in vitro stimulation (not recorded which). The receptor source for this set is a human donor in good health (CMV status not recorded). Some clones in this sample may be carry-over from other donors' samples.

This clonotype was detected only a few times. This chain joins TRBV18 and TRBJ2-3, with a weak D call TRBD1 (6 bases). CDR1 and CDR2 (germline): KGHSH, LQKENI. V was trimmed by 3 bases and J by 3 bases, leaving 13 bases between them. The length of the CDR3 is 15 residues. In DNA form, the CDR3 reads TGTGCCAGCTCACCTTCGGACAGACGAACAGATACGCAGTATTTT. Amino acid sequence: CASSPSDRRTDTQYF.

The chain has TRBV30 and TRBJ1-5; unclear D gene. The V end lost 2 bases, the J end lost 6 bases, and 17 bases lay between the germline ends. Germline assignment: CDR1 GTSNPN and CDR2 SVGIG (reference sequence). The CDR3 loop spans 15 amino acids. CDR3 sequence reads: CAWSNGPRKGQPQHF. The DNA for the CDR3 is TGTGCCTGGAGTAATGGGCCCCGAAAAGGTCAGCCCCAGCATTTT.

To note about this clonotype: A much larger clone lies a single base off, so this may be a read error. The V gene is TRBV7-2, the J gene TRBJ2-4; a possible D gene is TRBD1 (7 bases). The germline gives CDR1 SGHTA, CDR2 FQGNSA. This CDR3 is 12 amino acids long. Written as DNA, the CDR3 is TGTGCCAGCAGCTTCAGGGGGGACATTCAGCACTTC. As protein: CASSFRGDIQHF.

This clonotype has ten or more counts. This chain uses TRBV7-9 with TRBJ2-1, with 10 positions matching TRBD2. The length of the CDR3 is 14 residues. The germline gives CDR1 SEHNR, CDR2 FQNEAQ (reference sequence). V was clipped by 5 bases and J by 8 bases; unmatched bases: 6. Written as DNA, the CDR3 is TGTGCCAGCAGCCCCCGGACTAGCGGCCATGAGCAGTTCTTC. Amino acid sequence: CASSPRTSGHEQFF.

There are a few counts of this clonotype. V is TRBV11-2 and J is TRBJ2-7; no definite D call. Trimming removed 8 bases at V and 5 bases at J, with 19 bases between. Germline loops: CDR1 SGHAT, CDR2 FQNNGV. The CDR3 spans 14 residues. CDR3 region: CASGEGWFVHEQYF. The CDR3 DNA follows: TGTGCCAGCGGCGAAGGTTGGTTTGTCCACGAGCAGTACTTC. Variable domain in full (rest from reference TRBV11-2 and TRBJ2-7): EAGVAQSPRYKIIEKRQSVAFWCNPISGHATLYWYQQILGQGPKLLIQFQNNGVVDDSQLPKDRFSAERLKGVDSTLKIQPAKLEDSAVYLCASGEGWFVHEQYFGPGTRLTVT.

This clonotype came up many times. The rearrangement uses TRBV20-1 and TRBJ2-1; 11 bases map to TRBD2. This CDR3 spans 14 amino acids. With 6 bases clipped from V and 10 bases from J, the junction kept 11 bases outside the gene matches. Germline V gives CDR1 DFQATT, CDR2 SNEGSKA (reference sequence). The DNA for the CDR3 is TGCAGTGCAGCGGGACTAGCGGCCGTAAGAGAGCAGTTCTTC. It codes for CSAAGLAAVREQFF.

This clonotype was counted many times. The chain recombines TRBV7-2 with TRBJ1-2; TRBD1 is a possible D gene (6 bases). The germline CDR1 and CDR2 sequences are SGHTA and FQGNSA. The CDR3 covers 13 residues. The V end was cut by 3 bases, the J end by 5 bases, with 10 bases between. Here the CDR3 DNA reads TGTGCCAGCAGCTTTGGGACATCTTATGGCTACACCTTC. Translating gives CASSFGTSYGYTF.